These T cell receptor beta chains were read from a single sample in a study of blood T cell repertoires in COVID-19. Sequencing used immunoSEQ multiplex PCR; TCRdb keeps in-frame clones, though not all of them. The sample contains about 240,000 clones, roughly 85% of which appear only once. What was sequenced was peripheral blood. The source of these receptors is a woman aged 18-35 years with acute or convalescent COVID-19. Each CDR3 is given with its conserved first and last residue. The D gene is left open where the match is weak. Some rows mark clone size as missing; the rest say once, few, many or name a class of expanded clone.

TRBV10-3	NA	NA	TRBJ2-7	CAIRAEGTYEQYF	TGTGCCATCAGAGCGGAGGGGACCTACGAGCAGTACTTC
TRBV15	TRBD1	NA	TRBJ1-5	CATSRDGTGDLGPQHF	TGTGCCACCAGCAGAGATGGGACAGGGGATCTTGGGCCCCAGCATTTT
TRBV25-1	NA	NA	TRBJ2-3	CASRDTGSTDTQYF	TGTGCCAGCAGGGATACCGGGAGCACAGATACGCAGTATTTT
TRBV5-6	TRBD1	NA	TRBJ1-1	CASSLVGQDVNTEAFF	TGTGCCAGCAGCTTGGTGGGACAGGACGTGAACACTGAAGCTTTCTTT
TRBV27	NA	NA	TRBJ2-5	CASSLMPASPQETQYF	TGTGCCAGCAGTTTAATGCCTGCTAGCCCACAAGAGACCCAGTACTTC
TRBV23-1	TRBD2	NA	TRBJ2-5	CASSLLFSGRRGRCGETQYF	TGCGCCAGCAGTCTTCTCTTTAGCGGGAGGAGAGGACGGTGCGGTGAGACCCAGTACTTC
TRBV18	NA	NA	TRBJ2-7	CASSPATAYEQYF	TGTGCCAGCTCACCAGCGACAGCATACGAGCAGTACTTC
TRBV29-1	TRBD1	NA	TRBJ1-2	CSVETGVNYGYTF	TGCAGCGTTGAGACAGGGGTCAACTATGGCTACACCTTC
TRBV6-1	TRBD1	few	TRBJ2-2	CASSDPGQVNGELFF	TGTGCCAGCAGTGACCCGGGACAGGTGAACGGGGAGCTGTTTTTT
TRBV18	NA	NA	TRBJ2-7	CASSPPLDSSYEQYF	TGTGCCAGCTCACCACCGTTAGACAGTTCCTACGAGCAGTACTTC
TRBV4-1	NA	NA	TRBJ1-6	CASSLGSSLGSPLHF	TGCGCCAGCAGCCTGGGCTCCTCGTTAGGTTCACCCCTCCACTTT
TRBV28	NA	NA	TRBJ1-1	CATIAAVNTEAFF	TGTGCCACCATCGCGGCAGTAAACACTGAAGCTTTCTTT
TRBV5-1	NA	NA	TRBJ2-7	CASSRQGGDFREQYF	TGCGCCAGCAGCCGACAGGGAGGCGATTTTCGCGAGCAGTACTTC
TRBV28	TRBD1	NA	TRBJ2-7	CASSLAPGTGKRDEQYF	TGTGCCAGCAGTTTAGCCCCTGGGACAGGGAAGCGAGACGAGCAGTACTTC
TRBV5-1	NA	NA	TRBJ2-1	CASSLAQSYNEQFF	TGCGCCAGCAGCTTGGCCCAATCCTACAATGAGCAGTTCTTC
TRBV12-5	NA	NA	TRBJ2-1	CASGYSGDEQFF	TGTGCTAGTGGTTACTCGGGGGATGAGCAGTTCTTC
TRBV5-1	NA	NA	TRBJ1-4	CASSSWTDEKLFF	TGCGCCAGCAGCTCGTGGACAGATGAAAAACTGTTTTTT
TRBV7-2	NA	NA	TRBJ1-4	CASSPTPRNEKLFF	TGTGCCAGCAGCCCAACCCCGAGGAATGAAAAACTGTTTTTT
TRBV6-6	NA	NA	TRBJ1-1	CASSIYTEAFF	TGTGCCAGCAGTATCTACACTGAAGCTTTCTTT
TRBV9	TRBD2	NA	TRBJ2-1	CASSVAHRDLAGSYNEQFF	TGTGCCAGCAGCGTAGCTCATCGGGATCTAGCGGGAAGTTACAATGAGCAGTTCTTC
TRBV24-1	TRBD2	few	TRBJ2-1	CATSEGTSGNPYNEQFF	TGTGCCACCAGTGAGGGGACTAGCGGGAACCCCTACAATGAGCAGTTCTTC
TRBV7-7	TRBD2	NA	TRBJ2-1	CASSPYLAGVPNNEQFF	TGTGCTAGCAGCCCTTACTTAGCGGGAGTCCCCAACAATGAGCAGTTCTTC
TRBV27	TRBD2	NA	TRBJ2-3	CASSRTSGSWEQYF	TGTGCCAGCAGCCGGACTAGCGGGAGTTGGGAGCAGTATTTT
TRBV7-9	NA	NA	TRBJ2-5	CASSPAQQLVKETQYF	TGTGCCAGCAGCCCGGCCCAACAGTTAGTAAAAGAGACCCAGTACTTC
TRBV11-2	NA	NA	TRBJ1-2	CASSLYTPGPNYGYTF	TGTGCCAGCAGCTTATATACTCCAGGGCCCAACTATGGCTACACCTTC
TRBV10-2	NA	NA	TRBJ2-1	CASSERDFNEQFF	TGCGCCAGCAGTGAGCGGGACTTCAATGAGCAGTTCTTC
TRBV12-5	NA	NA	TRBJ2-5	CASGLGRARETQYF	TGTGCTAGTGGTCTCGGGAGAGCTAGAGAGACCCAGTACTTC
TRBV7-8	TRBD1	NA	TRBJ1-4	CASSGQGPNEKLFF	TGTGCCAGCAGCGGACAGGGCCCTAATGAAAAACTGTTTTTT
TRBV5-5	NA	NA	TRBJ1-1	CASSLEAGRGPTEAFF	TGTGCCAGCAGCTTGGAGGCAGGGAGGGGACCCACTGAAGCTTTCTTT
TRBV7-6	NA	few	TRBJ2-3	CASSFIIGGDTQYF	TGTGCCAGCAGCTTTATTATCGGGGGAGATACGCAGTATTTT
TRBV30	TRBD1	few	TRBJ1-6	CAWRVQGVRNNSPLHF	TGTGCCTGGAGGGTACAGGGGGTCCGGAATAATTCACCCCTCCACTTT
TRBV7-2	NA	once	TRBJ2-1	CASSLGLGMGYNEQFF	TGTGCCAGCAGCTTGGGGCTAGGCATGGGGTACAATGAGCAGTTCTTC
TRBV7-2	NA	NA	TRBJ1-2	CASSLGGSYGYTF	TGTGCCAGCAGCTTAGGGGGCAGCTATGGCTACACCTTC
TRBV5-1	TRBD1	NA	TRBJ2-1	CASSLRQGAYNEQFF	TGCGCCAGCAGCTTGAGGCAGGGGGCCTACAATGAGCAGTTCTTC
TRBV28	TRBD2	NA	TRBJ2-1	CASSPLLAASYNEQFF	TGTGCCAGCAGCCCATTACTAGCGGCCTCCTACAATGAGCAGTTCTTC
TRBV2	NA	NA	TRBJ2-3	CASSVVYTDTQYF	TGTGCCAGCAGTGTGGTCTACACAGATACGCAGTATTTT
TRBV7-9	NA	NA	TRBJ2-7	CASSSEWDFASYEQYF	TGTGCCAGCAGCTCCGAGTGGGACTTCGCCTCCTACGAGCAGTACTTC
TRBV3-1/TRBV3-2	TRBD1	once	TRBJ1-2	CASSPTGVSNYGYTF	TGTGCCAGCAGCCCGACAGGGGTCTCTAACTATGGCTACACCTTC
TRBV2	NA	NA	TRBJ1-3	CASTPGLSGNTIYF	TGTGCCAGCACTCCGGGACTCTCTGGAAACACCATATATTTT
TRBV29-1	TRBD1	NA	TRBJ1-3	CSVEPRTGTSGNTIYF	TGCAGCGTTGAACCACGGACAGGAACCTCTGGAAACACCATATATTTT
TRBV14	NA	NA	TRBJ2-7	CASSQGLALSSYEQYF	TGTGCCAGCAGCCAAGGGCTAGCTCTCAGCTCCTACGAGCAGTACTTC
TRBV6-2/TRBV6-3	NA	few	TRBJ1-5	CASSPPGQVVGQPQHF	TGTGCCAGCAGTCCCCCCGGCCAGGTAGTAGGTCAGCCCCAGCATTTT
TRBV11-2	NA	once	TRBJ2-2	CASSYGVTGELFF	TGTGCCAGCAGTTACGGGGTCACCGGGGAGCTGTTTTTT
TRBV6-5	NA	NA	TRBJ1-1	CASSYFIGGEAFF	TGTGCCAGCAGTTACTTCATCGGCGGAGAAGCTTTCTTT
TRBV5-6	NA	NA	TRBJ1-1	CASSFMNTEAFF	TGTGCCAGCAGCTTTATGAACACTGAAGCTTTCTTT
TRBV30	TRBD2	NA	TRBJ2-1	CAWASTSGRAGEQFF	TGTGCCTGGGCGTCAACTAGCGGGAGGGCCGGTGAGCAGTTCTTC
TRBV13	TRBD1	NA	TRBJ1-2	CASSGTGRNYGYTF	TGTGCCAGCAGCGGGACAGGCCGTAACTATGGCTACACCTTC
TRBV30	NA	once	TRBJ2-1	CAWRFMGEARGEQFF	TGTGCCTGGAGATTCATGGGGGAGGCCCGGGGCGAGCAGTTCTTC
TRBV6-6	TRBD1	few	TRBJ1-2	CASRLETGNYGYTF	TGTGCCAGCAGACTGGAGACAGGGAACTATGGCTACACCTTC
TRBV7-3	TRBD2	NA	TRBJ2-3	CASSPAGGSADTQYF	TGTGCCAGCAGCCCAGCGGGAGGGTCGGCAGATACGCAGTATTTT
TRBV6-5	NA	few	TRBJ1-1	CASSNTKWTEAFF	TGTGCCAGCAGTAACACCAAGTGGACTGAAGCTTTCTTT
TRBV5-1	TRBD1	once	TRBJ1-6	CASSLGTGNSPLHF	TGCGCCAGCAGCTTAGGGACAGGAAATTCACCCCTCCACTTT
TRBV3-1/TRBV3-2	NA	once	TRBJ1-2	CASSQGLAGRYGYTF	TGTGCCAGCAGCCAAGGTCTGGCAGGAAGATATGGCTACACCTTC
TRBV20-1	TRBD1	NA	TRBJ1-1	CSASQTGGFFMNTEAFF	TGCAGTGCTAGTCAGACAGGGGGTTTTTTCATGAACACTGAAGCTTTCTTT
TRBV19	NA	NA	TRBJ2-6	CASSASPGRAGANVLTF	TGTGCCAGTAGTGCATCCCCCGGTAGAGCTGGGGCCAACGTCCTGACTTTC
TRBV7-9	NA	once	TRBJ1-3	CASSRNTNSGNTIYF	TGTGCCAGCAGCAGAAACACCAACTCTGGAAACACCATATATTTT
TRBV30	TRBD1	NA	TRBJ2-4	CALETGYGKNIQYF	TGTGCCCTAGAGACAGGGTATGGAAAAAACATTCAGTACTTC
TRBV5-1	NA	NA	TRBJ2-3	CASSKHGQPTDTQYF	TGCGCCAGCAGCAAACATGGACAGCCCACAGATACGCAGTATTTT
TRBV13	TRBD1	NA	TRBJ2-3	CASSLDRVGSTDTQYF	TGTGCCAGCAGCTTGGACAGGGTCGGGAGCACAGATACGCAGTATTTT